The T cell receptor (beta chain) under discussion was sequenced for a study of T cell clonality in common variable immunodeficiency. The germline V and J ends were trimmed by 1 base and 4 bases, with 5 bases remaining between them. CDR1 DFQATT and CDR2 SNEGSKA come from the germline V gene (reference sequence). The CDR3 has 12 residues. Ten or more counts support this clone. The sequenced fragment ends 3 residues before the CDR3 boundary, so the rest is inferred from the germline J gene. Profiling relied on immunoSEQ multiplex PCR, and the TCRdb table lists in-frame clones only, not all of them. The sample has 60,000 to 75,000 clones, none seen only once.

This rearrangement joins TRBV20-1 to TRBJ1-5; no firm D call. The source material was peripheral blood mononuclear cells. This sequence was found in a person aged 18 to 70 in good health. Here the CDR3 reads CSARAGNQPQHF. The sequenced part of the CDR3 DNA is TGCAGTGCTAGAGCCGGTAATCAGCCC.